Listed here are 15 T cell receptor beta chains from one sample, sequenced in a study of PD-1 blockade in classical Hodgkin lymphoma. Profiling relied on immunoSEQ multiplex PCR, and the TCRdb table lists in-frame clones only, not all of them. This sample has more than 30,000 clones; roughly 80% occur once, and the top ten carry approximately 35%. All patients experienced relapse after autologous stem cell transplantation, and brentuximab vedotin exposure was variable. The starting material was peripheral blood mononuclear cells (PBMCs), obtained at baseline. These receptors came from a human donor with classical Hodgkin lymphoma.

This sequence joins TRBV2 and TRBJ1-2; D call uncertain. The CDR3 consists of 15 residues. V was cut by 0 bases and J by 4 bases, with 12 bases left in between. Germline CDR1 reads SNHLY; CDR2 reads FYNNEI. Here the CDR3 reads CASSEALQETYGYTF. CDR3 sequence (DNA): TGTGCCAGCAGTGAAGCGCTTCAGGAGACCTATGGCTACACCTTC.

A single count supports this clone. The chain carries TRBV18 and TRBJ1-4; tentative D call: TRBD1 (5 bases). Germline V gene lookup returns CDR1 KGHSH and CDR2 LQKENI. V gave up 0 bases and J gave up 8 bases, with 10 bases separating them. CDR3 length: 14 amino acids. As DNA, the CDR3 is TGTGCCAGCTCACCACCGGGGACTGTGGAAAAACTGTTTTTT. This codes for CASSPPGTVEKLFF.

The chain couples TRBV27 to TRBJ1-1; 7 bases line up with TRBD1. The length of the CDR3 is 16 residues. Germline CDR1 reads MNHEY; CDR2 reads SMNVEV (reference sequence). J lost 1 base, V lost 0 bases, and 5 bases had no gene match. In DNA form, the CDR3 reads TGTGCCAGCAGTTTATCCTCCAGGGGGGGGAACACTGAAGCTTTCTTT. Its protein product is CASSLSSRGGNTEAFF.

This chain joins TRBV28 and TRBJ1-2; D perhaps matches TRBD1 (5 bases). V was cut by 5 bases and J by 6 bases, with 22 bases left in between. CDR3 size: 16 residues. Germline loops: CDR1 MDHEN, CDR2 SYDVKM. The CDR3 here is CASSAATSGIWDGYTF. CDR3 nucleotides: TGTGCCAGCAGTGCCGCTACCTCAGGGATTTGGGATGGCTACACCTTC.

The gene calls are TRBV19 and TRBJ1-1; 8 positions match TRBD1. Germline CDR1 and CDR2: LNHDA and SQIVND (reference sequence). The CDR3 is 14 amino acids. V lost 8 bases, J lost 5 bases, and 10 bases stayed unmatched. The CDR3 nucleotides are TGTGCCAGTCCCGATGGACAGGGACGAACTGAAGCTTTCTTT. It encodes CASPDGQGRTEAFF.

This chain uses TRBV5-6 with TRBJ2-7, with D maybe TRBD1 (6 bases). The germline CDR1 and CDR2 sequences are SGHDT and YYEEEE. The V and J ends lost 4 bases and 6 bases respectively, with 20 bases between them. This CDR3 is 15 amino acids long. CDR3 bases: TGTGCCAGCAGCCACTACCAGACAGGAGCAATCGAGCAGTACTTC. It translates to CASSHYQTGAIEQYF.

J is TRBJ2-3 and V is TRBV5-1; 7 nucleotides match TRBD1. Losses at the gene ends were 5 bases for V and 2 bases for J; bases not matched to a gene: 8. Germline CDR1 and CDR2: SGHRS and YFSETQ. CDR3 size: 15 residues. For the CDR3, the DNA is TGCGCCAGCAGGAGGACCGGACAGGCCACAGATACGCAGTATTTT. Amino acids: CASRRTGQATDTQYF.

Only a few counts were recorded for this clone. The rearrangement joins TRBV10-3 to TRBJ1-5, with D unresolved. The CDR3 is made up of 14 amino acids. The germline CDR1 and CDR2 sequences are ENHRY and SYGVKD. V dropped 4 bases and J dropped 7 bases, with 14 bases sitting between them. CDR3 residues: CAISGQGQDQPQHF. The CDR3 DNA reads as TGTGCCATCAGTGGTCAAGGTCAAGACCAGCCCCAGCATTTT.

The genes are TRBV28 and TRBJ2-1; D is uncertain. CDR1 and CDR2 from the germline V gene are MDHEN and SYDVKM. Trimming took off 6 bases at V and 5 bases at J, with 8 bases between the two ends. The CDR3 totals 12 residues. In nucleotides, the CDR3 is TGTGCCAGCAGCGGGTGGGACAATGAGCAGTTCTTC. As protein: CASSGWDNEQFF.

In nucleotides, the CDR3 is TGTGCCAGCAGCCCCCCTCGGGTGTGGGAGCAGTTCTTC. Its translation is CASSPPRVWEQFF. The V call is TRBV2, the J call TRBJ2-1; D not certain. The CDR3 has 13 amino acids. Germline V gene sequence: CDR1 SNHLY, CDR2 FYNNEI. The V gene lost 6 bases and the J gene lost 10 bases, with 16 bases spanning the gap.

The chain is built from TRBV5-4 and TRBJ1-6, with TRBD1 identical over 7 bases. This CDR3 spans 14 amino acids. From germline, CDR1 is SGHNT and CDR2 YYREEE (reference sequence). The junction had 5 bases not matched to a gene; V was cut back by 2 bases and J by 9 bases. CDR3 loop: CASSFRDSVSPLHF. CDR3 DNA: TGTGCCAGCAGCTTCCGGGACAGCGTTTCACCCCTCCACTTT.

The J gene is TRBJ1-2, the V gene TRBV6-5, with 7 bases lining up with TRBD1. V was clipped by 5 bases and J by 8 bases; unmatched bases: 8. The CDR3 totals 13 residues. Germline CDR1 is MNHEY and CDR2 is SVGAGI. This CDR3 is CASSRGTVGGYTF. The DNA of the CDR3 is TGTGCCAGCAGTCGAGGGACAGTGGGGGGCTACACCTTC.

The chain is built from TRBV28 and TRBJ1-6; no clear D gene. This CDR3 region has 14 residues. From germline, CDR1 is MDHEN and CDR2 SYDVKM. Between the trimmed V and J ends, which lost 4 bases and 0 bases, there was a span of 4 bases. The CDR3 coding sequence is TGTGCCAGCAGTTGGGGCTCCTATAATTCACCCCTCCACTTT. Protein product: CASSWGSYNSPLHF.

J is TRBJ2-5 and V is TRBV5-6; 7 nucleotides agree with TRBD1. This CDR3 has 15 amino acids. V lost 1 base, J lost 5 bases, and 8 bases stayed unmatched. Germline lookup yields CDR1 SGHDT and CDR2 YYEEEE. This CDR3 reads CASSLIQGSRETQYF. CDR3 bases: TGTGCCAGCAGCTTGATACAGGGGTCGCGGGAGACCCAGTACTTC.

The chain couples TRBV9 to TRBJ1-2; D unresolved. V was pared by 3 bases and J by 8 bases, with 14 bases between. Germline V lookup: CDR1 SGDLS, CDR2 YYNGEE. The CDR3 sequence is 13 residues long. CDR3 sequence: CASSDGRVYGYTF. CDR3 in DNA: TGTGCCAGCAGCGACGGAAGGGTATACGGCTACACCTTC.